The clone carrying this T cell receptor beta chain has only one observation. TCRdb's table, derived via immunoSEQ multiplex PCR, lists solely in-frame clones and lacks some. Here the sample spans about 180,000 clones, 82% being singletons. The entry originates in a study of blood T cell repertoires in COVID-19. Deletions cut 0 bases from V and 2 bases from J, with 12 bases between. Germline V gene data show CDR1 as MNHNS and CDR2 as SASEGT. CDR3 length: 16 amino acids. Sequenced: peripheral blood. This clonotype originated in a woman aged 70-85 years with acute or convalescent COVID-19. The chain recombines TRBV6-1 with TRBJ2-3; D perhaps matches TRBD2 (6 bases). The CDR3 DNA follows: TGTGCCAGCAGTGAAGCAGTCGGGGGTTCCACAGATACGCAGTATTTT. This encodes CASSEAVGGSTDTQYF.